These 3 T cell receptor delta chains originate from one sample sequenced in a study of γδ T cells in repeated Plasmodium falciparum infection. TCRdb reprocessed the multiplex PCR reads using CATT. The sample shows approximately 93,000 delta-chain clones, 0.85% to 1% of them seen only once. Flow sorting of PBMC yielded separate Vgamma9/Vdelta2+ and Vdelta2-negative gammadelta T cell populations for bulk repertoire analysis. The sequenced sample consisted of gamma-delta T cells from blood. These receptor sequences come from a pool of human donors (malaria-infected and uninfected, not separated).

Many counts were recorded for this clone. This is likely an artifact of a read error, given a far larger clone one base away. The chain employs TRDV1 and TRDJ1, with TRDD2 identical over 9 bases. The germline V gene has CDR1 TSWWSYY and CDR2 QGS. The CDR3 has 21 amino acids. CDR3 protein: CAPGEGAFLRTWGFNTDKLIF. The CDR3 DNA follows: TGTGCTCCTGGGGAGGGGGCCTTCCTACGAACCTGGGGCTTCAACACCGATAAACTCATCTTT.

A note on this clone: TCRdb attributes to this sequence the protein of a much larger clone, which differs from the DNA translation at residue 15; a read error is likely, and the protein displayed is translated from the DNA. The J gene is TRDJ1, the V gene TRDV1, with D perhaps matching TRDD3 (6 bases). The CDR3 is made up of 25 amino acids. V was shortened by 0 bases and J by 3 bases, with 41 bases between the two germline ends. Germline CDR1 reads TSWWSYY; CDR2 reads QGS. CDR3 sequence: CALGELRYTTLPLLPLGIEADKLIF. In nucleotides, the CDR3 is TGTGCTCTTGGGGAACTTAGATACACCACACTACCCCTCTTACCGCTGGGGATCGAGGCCGATAAACTCATCTTT.

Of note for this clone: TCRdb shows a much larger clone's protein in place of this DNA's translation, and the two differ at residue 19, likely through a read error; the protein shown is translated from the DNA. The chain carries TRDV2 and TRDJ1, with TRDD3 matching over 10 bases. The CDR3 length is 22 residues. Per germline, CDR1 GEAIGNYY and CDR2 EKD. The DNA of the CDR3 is TGTGCCTGTGACACCATTACTGGGGGATTGATAAAGCTACCGAATTACACCGATAGACTCATCTTT. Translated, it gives CACDTITGGLIKLPNYTDRLIF.